These T cell receptor beta chains were read from a single sample in a study of T cells expressing NK-cell markers. For each CDR3 protein, TCRdb gives one entry from its re-call of the 5' RACE reads, without DNA. This sample's table reports about 460,000 distinct CDR3 sequences. The sample taken for sequencing was blood T cells: a sorted CD56 or NKG2C T cell subset, CD4+ or CD8+ T cells, or bulk PBMC T cells (not recorded which). Receptor source: a woman between 50 and 59 years old in good health. Both conserved end residues are part of each CDR3.

V,J,CDR3
TRBV7-2,TRBJ2-3,CASSLRSSGSVLAGTDTQYF
TRBV5-5,TRBJ2-3,CASSGYSGKADTQYF
TRBV11-2,TRBJ2-1,CASSLETSGPQFF
TRBV4-1,TRBJ1-5,CASSLVQHNSNQPQHF
TRBV20-1,TRBJ2-1,CSARDRRSYNEQFF
TRBV7-9,TRBJ1-1,CASSNTGGTEAFF
TRBV29-1,TRBJ2-5,CSVVGTSGHQETQYF
TRBV24-1,TRBJ2-5,CATSDLGGSPETQYF
TRBV5-1,TRBJ2-1,CASSLQAVGEGLSEQFF
TRBV12-3/TRBV12-4,TRBJ2-7,CASKGPSEEQYF
TRBV3-1,TRBJ2-1,CASSLALLRYNEQFF
TRBV5-1,TRBJ2-3,CASSLLPGQGLQDTQYF
TRBV5-1,TRBJ2-6,CASRSGRGSSGANVLTF
TRBV12-3/TRBV12-4,TRBJ2-2,CASSFLATNTGELFF
TRBV6-1,TRBJ2-5,CASYYRTKETQYF
TRBV10-3,TRBJ2-1,CAIRPRGRVNGNEQFF
TRBV9,TRBJ1-3,CASSYSEGAGNTIYF
TRBV24-1,TRBJ2-6,CATSSPTTGGTGANVLTF
TRBV12-3/TRBV12-4,TRBJ1-1,CASTKSPGPEAFF
TRBV5-1,TRBJ2-1,CASSLGLNEQFF
TRBV27,TRBJ2-2,CASSLGAFVSHTGELFF
TRBV10-3,TRBJ2-6,CAISESMEEAGANVLTF
TRBV21-1,TRBJ2-2,CASSKRLAGELDTGELFF
TRBV12-3/TRBV12-4,TRBJ2-1,CASSFPYNEQFF
TRBV18,TRBJ2-3,CASSPSDTQYF
TRBV12-3/TRBV12-4,TRBJ1-5,CASSLQHSNQPQHF